The rows below give T cell receptor beta chains drawn from one sample of a study of blood T cell repertoires in COVID-19. Assay used: immunoSEQ multiplex PCR; TCRdb lists only in-frame clones, some missing. In the table there are more than 95,000 clones, about 88% of which are singletons. The sequencing input was peripheral blood. The receptors shown here come from a human donor in a cohort sampled during active COVID-19. Each CDR3 is given without its conserved first and last residue.

14	TRBV28	ASSLLPGQGNEKLF
14	TRBV27	ASSSRQGPGNQPQH
13	TRBV4-2	ASSQDFGFTYGYT
11	TRBV30	AWMRDSSYEQY
14	TRBV25-1	ASSDLAGDFYNEQF
18	TRBV29-1	SVEGGGAEESTSSTDTQY
11	TRBV6-5	ASTGSPGNTIY
11	TRBV12-3/TRBV12-4	ASSPFPAGEQY
16	TRBV27	ASSRVPGQGRNTGELF
11	TRBV6-2/TRBV6-3	ASSYNRAYEQF
15	TRBV11-2	ASSLVSGSRNTGELF
14	TRBV4-1	ASSQLLAVVGDTQY
11	TRBV12-3/TRBV12-4	ASSTTGWQGYT
11	TRBV7-8	ASSVRGTYEQY
11	TRBV27	ASGLGAMETQY
13	TRBV18	ASSPQTGVNTEAF